Below, one T cell receptor (beta chain) is given with its context. The data were obtained in a study of control samples from healthy donors and cancer patients. Repertoires were generated with immunoSEQ multiplex PCR, while TCRdb's copy carries only in-frame clones and drops some. The data hold 45,000 to 55,000 clones, with 85% to 95% observed a single time. The TCR was taken from a woman aged 45 to 65 with head and neck cancer. Sequencing was carried out using PBMCs.

The CDR3 reads CASSYRQGDNGYTF. CDR3 nucleotides: TGCGCCAGCAGCTATAGACAGGGGGATAATGGCTACACCTTC. The chain uses TRBV5-1 and TRBJ1-2, with 9 bases lining up with TRBD1. The CDR3 sequence is 14 residues long. Germline values: CDR1 SGHRS, CDR2 YFSETQ. The trim removed 3 bases at V and 6 bases at J, leaving 6 bases unmatched. The full variable domain, in which reference TRBV5-1 and TRBJ1-2 provide the parts outside the CDR3, is KAGVTQTPRYLIKTRGQQVTLSCSPISGHRSVSWYQQTPGQGLQFLFEYFSETQRNKGNFPGRFSGRQFSNSRSEMNVSTLELGDSALYLCASSYRQGDNGYTFGSGTRLTVV.